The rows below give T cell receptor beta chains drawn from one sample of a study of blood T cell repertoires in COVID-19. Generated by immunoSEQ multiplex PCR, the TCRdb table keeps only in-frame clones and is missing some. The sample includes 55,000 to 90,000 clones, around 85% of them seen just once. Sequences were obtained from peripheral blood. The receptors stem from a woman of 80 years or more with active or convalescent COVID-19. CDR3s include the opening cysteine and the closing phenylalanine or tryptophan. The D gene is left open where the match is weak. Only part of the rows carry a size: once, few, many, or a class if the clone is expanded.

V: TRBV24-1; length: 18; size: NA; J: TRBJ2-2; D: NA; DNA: TGTGCCACCAGTGATTTGCTGAGCGGGCCGGTAGGCACCGGGGAGCTGTTTTTT; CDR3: CATSDLLSGPVGTGELFF
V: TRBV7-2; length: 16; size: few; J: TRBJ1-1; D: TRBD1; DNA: TGTGCCAGCAGACTAACCAGGGGGTCGGGATATACTGAAGCTTTCTTT; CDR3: CASRLTRGSGYTEAFF
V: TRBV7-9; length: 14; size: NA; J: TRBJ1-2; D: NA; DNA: TGTGCCAGCAGCTTTAGTACAGGGTTCTATGGCTACACCTTC; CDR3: CASSFSTGFYGYTF
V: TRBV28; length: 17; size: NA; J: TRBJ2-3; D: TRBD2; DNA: TGTGCCAGCAGTTTAGTCGTATCTAGCGGGGTCACAGATACGCAGTATTTT; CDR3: CASSLVVSSGVTDTQYF
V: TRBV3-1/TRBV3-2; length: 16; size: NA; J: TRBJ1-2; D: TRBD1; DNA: TGTGCCAGCAGCCAAGTCGACAGGGCTCGGGGCTATGGCTACACCTTC; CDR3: CASSQVDRARGYGYTF
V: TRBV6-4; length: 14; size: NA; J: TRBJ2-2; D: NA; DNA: TGTGCCAGCAGGGAAGGGGGTGACACCGGGGAGCTGTTTTTT; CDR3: CASREGGDTGELFF
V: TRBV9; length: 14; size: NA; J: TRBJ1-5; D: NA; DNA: TGTGCCAGCATCTTGGACAGTCACAATCAGCCCCAGCATTTT; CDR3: CASILDSHNQPQHF
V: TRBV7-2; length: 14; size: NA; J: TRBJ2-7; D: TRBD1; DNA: TGTGCCAGCAGCTCGGGACAGGGTCTCTACGAGCAGTACTTC; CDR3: CASSSGQGLYEQYF
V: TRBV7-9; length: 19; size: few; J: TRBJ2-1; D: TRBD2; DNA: TGTGCCAGCAGCGGAGGGACTAGCGGGGGGGTTTTACCCTACAATGAGCAGTTCTTC; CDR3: CASSGGTSGGVLPYNEQFF
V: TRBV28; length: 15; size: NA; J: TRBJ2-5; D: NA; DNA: TGTGCCAGCAGTTTTCCCCAAATAGCGGAAGGGACCCAGTACTTC; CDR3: CASSFPQIAEGTQYF
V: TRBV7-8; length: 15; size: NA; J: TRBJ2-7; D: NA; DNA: TGTGCCAGCAGCTTAAGGAGGGTGAGCTCCTACGAGCAGTACTTC; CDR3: CASSLRRVSSYEQYF
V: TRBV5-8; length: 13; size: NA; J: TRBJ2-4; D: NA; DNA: TGTGCCAGCAGACTAGGGTCCGAGGGCATTCAGTACTTC; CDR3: CASRLGSEGIQYF
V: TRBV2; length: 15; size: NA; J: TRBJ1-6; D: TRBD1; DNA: TGTGCCAGCAGTTTCGGGACAGGGGTAGAATCACCCCTCCACTTT; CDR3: CASSFGTGVESPLHF
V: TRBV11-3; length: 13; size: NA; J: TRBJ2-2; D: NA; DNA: TGTGCCAGCAGCTTAGAAGGGACAGGGGAGCTGTTTTTT; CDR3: CASSLEGTGELFF